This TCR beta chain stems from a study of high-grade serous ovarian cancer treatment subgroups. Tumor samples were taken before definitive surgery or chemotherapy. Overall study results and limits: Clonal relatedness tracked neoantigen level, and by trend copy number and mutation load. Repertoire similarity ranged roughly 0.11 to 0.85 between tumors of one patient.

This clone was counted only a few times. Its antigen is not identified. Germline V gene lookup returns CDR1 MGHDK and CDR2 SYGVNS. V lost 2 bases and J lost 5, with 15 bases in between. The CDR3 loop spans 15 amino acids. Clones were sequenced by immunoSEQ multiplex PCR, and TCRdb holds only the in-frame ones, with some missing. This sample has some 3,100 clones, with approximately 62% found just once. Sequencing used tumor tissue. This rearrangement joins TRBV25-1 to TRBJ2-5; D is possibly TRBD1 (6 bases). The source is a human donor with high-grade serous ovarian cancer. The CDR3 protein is CASSEPRGSWETQYF. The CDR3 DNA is TGTGCCAGCAGTGAACCGAGGGGGTCCTGGGAGACCCAGTACTTC.